This T cell receptor beta chain was recorded in a study of a mutant IDH1 vaccine in newly diagnosed glioma. Overall study: Patients in the study were vaccinated eight times, receiving shots in weeks 1, 3, 5, 7, 11, 15, 19 and 23. Either 4-6 weeks after radiotherapy alone or alongside temozolomide, vaccination was begun. Former treatment meant radiotherapy, temozolomide, or both; the majority had gotten both. General study results and limits: Across multiple MHC alleles, 80% to 95% of patients had vaccine-induced responses.

CDR3 size: 13 residues. Germline V gives CDR1 SGHDT, CDR2 YYEEEE. V lost 7 bases and J 2 bases, leaving 13 bases between the germline ends. Of note for this clone: Its cognate antigen is unknown.

As to time point: week 23, last vaccination. Each dose of the vaccine consisted of 300 ug of mutant IDH1 20-mer peptide, with topical imiquimod. Assay used: immunoSEQ multiplex PCR; TCRdb lists only in-frame clones, some missing. The sample contains around 56,000 clones, about three quarters of which appear only once. The clonotype comes from a woman aged 40 to 49 with glioma. Some clones in this sample may be carry-over from other donors' samples. The specimen comprised PBMCs, sampled from a glioma patient whose treatment included an IDH1 peptide vaccine. The chain employs TRBV5-6 and TRBJ2-7, with a weak D call TRBD2 (6 bases). CDR3 DNA sequence: TGTGCCAGCGCCGAGACGGGGGCCTACGAGCAGTACTTC. The encoded protein is CASAETGAYEQYF.